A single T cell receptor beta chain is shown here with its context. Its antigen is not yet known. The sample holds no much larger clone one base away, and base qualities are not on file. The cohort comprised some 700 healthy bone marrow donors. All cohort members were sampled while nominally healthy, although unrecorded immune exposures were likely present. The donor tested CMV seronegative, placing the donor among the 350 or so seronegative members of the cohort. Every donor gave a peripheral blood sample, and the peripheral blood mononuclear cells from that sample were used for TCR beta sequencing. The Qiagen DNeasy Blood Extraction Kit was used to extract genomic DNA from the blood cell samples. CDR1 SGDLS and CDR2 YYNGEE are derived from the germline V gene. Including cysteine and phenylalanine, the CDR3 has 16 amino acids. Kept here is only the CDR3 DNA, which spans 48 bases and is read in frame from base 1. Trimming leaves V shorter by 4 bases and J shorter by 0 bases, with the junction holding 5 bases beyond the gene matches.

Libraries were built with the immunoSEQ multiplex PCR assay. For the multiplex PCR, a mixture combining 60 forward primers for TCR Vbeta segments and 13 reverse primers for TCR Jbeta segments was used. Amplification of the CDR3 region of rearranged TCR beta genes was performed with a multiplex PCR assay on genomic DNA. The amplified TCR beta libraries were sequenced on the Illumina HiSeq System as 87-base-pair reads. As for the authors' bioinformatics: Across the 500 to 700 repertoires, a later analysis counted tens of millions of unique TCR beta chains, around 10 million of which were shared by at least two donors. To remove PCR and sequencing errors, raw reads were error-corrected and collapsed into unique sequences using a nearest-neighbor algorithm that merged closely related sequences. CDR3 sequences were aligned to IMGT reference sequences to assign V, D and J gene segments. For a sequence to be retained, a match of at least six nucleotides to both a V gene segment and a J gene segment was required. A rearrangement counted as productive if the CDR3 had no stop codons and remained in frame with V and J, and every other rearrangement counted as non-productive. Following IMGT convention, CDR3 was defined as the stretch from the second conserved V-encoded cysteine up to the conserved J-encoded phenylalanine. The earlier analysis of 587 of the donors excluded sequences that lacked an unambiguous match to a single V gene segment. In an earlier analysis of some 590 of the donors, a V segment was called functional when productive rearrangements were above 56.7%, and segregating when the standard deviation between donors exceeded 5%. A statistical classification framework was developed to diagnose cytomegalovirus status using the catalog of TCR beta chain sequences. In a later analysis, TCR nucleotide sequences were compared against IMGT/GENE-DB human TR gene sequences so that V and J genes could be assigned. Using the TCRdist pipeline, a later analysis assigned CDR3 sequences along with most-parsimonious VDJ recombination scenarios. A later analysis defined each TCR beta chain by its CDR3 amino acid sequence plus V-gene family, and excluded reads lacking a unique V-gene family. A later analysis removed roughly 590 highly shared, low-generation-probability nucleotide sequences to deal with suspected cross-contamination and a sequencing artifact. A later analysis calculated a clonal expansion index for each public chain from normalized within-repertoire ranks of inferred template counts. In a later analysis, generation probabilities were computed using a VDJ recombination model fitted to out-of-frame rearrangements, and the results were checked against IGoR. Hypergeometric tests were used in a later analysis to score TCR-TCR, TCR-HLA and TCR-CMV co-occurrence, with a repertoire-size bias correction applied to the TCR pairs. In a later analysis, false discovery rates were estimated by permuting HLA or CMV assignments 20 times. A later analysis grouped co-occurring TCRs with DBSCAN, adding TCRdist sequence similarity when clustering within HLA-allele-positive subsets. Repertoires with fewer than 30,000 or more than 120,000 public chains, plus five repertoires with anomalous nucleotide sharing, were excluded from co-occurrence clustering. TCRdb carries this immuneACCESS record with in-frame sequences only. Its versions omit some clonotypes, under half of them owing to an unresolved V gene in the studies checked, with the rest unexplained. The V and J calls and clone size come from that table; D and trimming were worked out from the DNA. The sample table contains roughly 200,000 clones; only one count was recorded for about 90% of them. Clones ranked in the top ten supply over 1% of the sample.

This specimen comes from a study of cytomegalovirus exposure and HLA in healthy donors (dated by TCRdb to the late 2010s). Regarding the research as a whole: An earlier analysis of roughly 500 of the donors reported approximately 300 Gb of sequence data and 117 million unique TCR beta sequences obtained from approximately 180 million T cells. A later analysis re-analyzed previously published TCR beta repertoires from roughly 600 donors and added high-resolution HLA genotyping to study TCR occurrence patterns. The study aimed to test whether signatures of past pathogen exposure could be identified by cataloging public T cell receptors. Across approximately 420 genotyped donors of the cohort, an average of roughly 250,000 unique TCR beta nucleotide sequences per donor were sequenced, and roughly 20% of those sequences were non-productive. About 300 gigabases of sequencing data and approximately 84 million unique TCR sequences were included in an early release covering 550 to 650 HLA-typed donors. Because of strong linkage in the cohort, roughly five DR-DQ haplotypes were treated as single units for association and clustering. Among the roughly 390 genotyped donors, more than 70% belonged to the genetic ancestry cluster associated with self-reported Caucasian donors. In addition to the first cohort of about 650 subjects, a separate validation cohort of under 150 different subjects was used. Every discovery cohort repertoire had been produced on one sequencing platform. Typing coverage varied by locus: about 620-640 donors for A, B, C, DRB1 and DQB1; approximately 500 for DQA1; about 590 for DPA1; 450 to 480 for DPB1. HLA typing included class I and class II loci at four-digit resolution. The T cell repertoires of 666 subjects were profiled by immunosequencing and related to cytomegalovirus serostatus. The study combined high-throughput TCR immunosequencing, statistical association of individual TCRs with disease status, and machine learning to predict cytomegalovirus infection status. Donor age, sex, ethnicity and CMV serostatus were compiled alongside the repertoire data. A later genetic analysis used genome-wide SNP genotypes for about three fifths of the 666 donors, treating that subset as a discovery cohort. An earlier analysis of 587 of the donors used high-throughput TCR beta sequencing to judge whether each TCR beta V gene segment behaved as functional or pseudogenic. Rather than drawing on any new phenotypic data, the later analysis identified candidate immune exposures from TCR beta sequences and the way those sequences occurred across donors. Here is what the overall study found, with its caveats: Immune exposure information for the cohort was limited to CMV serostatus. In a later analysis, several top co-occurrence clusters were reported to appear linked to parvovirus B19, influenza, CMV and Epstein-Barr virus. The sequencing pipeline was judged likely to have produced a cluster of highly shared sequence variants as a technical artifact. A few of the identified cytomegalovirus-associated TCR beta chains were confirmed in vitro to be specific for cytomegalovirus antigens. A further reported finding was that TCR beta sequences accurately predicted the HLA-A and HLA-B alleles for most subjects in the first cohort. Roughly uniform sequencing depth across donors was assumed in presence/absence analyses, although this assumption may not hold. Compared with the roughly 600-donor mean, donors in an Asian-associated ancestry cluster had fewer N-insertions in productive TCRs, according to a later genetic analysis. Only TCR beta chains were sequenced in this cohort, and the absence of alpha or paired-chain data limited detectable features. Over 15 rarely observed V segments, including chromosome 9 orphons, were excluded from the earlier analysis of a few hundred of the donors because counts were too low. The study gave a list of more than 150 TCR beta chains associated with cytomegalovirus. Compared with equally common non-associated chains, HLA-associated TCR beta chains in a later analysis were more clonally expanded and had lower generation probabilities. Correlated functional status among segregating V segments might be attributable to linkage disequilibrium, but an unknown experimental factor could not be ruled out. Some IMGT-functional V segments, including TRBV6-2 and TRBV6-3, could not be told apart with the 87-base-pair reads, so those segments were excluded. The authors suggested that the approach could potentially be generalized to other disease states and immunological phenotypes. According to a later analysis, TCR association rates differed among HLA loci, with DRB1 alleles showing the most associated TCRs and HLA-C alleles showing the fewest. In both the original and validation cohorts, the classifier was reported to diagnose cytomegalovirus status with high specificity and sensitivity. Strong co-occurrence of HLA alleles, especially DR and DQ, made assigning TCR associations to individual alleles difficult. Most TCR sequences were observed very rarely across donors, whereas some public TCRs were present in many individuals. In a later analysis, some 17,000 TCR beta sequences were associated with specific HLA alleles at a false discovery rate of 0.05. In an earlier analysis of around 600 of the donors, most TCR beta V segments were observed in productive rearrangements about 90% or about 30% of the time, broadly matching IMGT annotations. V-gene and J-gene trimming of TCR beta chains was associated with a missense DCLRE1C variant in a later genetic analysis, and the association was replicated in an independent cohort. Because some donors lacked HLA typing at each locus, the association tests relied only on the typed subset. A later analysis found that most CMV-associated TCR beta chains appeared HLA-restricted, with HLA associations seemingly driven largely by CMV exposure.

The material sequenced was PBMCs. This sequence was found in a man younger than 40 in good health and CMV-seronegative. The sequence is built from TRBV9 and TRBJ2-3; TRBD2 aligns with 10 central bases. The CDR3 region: CASSILAGSSTDTQYF. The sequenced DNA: TGTGCCAGCAGCATACTAGCGGGGAGTAGCACAGATACGCAGTATTTT.